These 22 T cell receptor beta chains were sequenced from one sample in a study of T-cell reconstitution after alpha-beta-depleted transplantation in children. Unique molecular identifiers featured in how the TCRbeta library was prepared. Each CDR3 protein gets one entry after TCRdb re-called the PCR reads with MiXCR. Seen here are 500,000 to 600,000 distinct CDR3 sequences, 32% observed once, and the top ten hold approximately 2.3%. The source was PBMCs from the stem cell graft donor, collected from the stem cell graft. The receptors come from a human donor who donated a stem cell graft to a child with aplastic anemia.

The J gene is TRBJ1-5, the V gene TRBV5-1; 7 bases map to TRBD1. CDR3 size: 14 residues. V shed 4 bases and J 3 bases; nucleotides not matched to a gene: 4. CDR1 is SGHRS and CDR2 is YFSETQ in the germline V gene. CDR3 nucleotides: TGCGCCAGCAGCGAGGGACAGATCAATCAGCCCCAGCATTTT. Protein product: CASSEGQINQPQHF.

Here the CDR3 DNA reads TGTGCCAGCAGACGACAGGGGGTTAGCTCCTACGAGCAGTACTTC. As protein: CASRRQGVSSYEQYF. The chain couples TRBV12-3 or TRBV12-4 to TRBJ2-7; 9 positions match TRBD1. V was clipped by 6 bases and J by 0 bases; unmatched bases: 6. The CDR3 has 15 amino acids.

Written as DNA, the CDR3 is TGCAGTGCTAGAGATGGTCTCAGGGGGCGTCAGGAGACCCAGTACTTC. It translates to CSARDGLRGRQETQYF. The chain couples TRBV20-1 to TRBJ2-5, with 8 bases aligning to TRBD1. This CDR3 contains 16 residues. The ends lost 0 bases at V and 5 bases at J; junction bases unmatched: 11. The germline V gene encodes CDR1 DFQATT and CDR2 SNEGSKA (reference sequence).

The table lists this clonotype with a few counts. J is TRBJ2-5 and V is TRBV10-1; possible D gene TRBD1, 8 bases. The CDR3 sequence is 15 residues long. Germline loops: CDR1 WNHNN, CDR2 SYGVQD (reference sequence). V lost 3 bases to trimming and J lost 2 bases, with 13 bases between them. The CDR3 region is CASSDTGGLQETQYF. The CDR3 DNA follows: TGCGCCAGCAGTGACACAGGGGGACTACAAGAGACCCAGTACTTC.

There are a few counts of this clonotype. V gene TRBV7-2 combines with J gene TRBJ2-3; no clear D. CDR3 size: 16 residues. V was pared by 6 bases and J by 2 bases, with 18 bases between. In germline, CDR1 is SGHTA, CDR2 FQGNSA. CDR3 DNA: TGTGCCAGCAGGAAGGTGGCTGGTAGATACACAGATACGCAGTATTTT. This gives the protein CASRKVAGRYTDTQYF.

As DNA, the CDR3 is TGTGCCAGCAGCTTGGTCTCCGGGAGCGCAGATACGCAGTATTTT. It translates to CASSLVSGSADTQYF. The chain combines TRBV5-4 with TRBJ2-3; D perhaps matches TRBD2 (6 bases). V was shortened by 0 bases and J by 4 bases, with 12 bases between the two germline ends. The CDR3 runs to 15 residues. The germline CDR1 and CDR2 sequences are SGHNT and YYREEE (reference sequence).

This clonotype was found a few times. The chain employs TRBV7-8 and TRBJ1-1; TRBD1 matches at 11 bases. V lost 5 bases and J lost 5; bases outside the gene matches: 7. Germline CDR1 reads SGHVS; CDR2 reads FQNEAQ. This CDR3 has 15 amino acids. Here the CDR3 reads CASSPWTGGWTEAFF. For the CDR3, the DNA is TGTGCCAGCAGCCCGTGGACAGGGGGCTGGACTGAAGCTTTCTTT.

V is TRBV29-1 and J is TRBJ1-2, with D unclear. The CDR3 has 10 residues. Germline V gives CDR1 SQVTM, CDR2 ANQGSEA. Trimming pared 0 bases from V and 6 bases from J, leaving 2 bases between. CDR3 protein: CSVEDHGYTF. For the CDR3, the DNA is TGCAGCGTTGAAGATCATGGCTACACCTTC.

The J gene is TRBJ2-7, the V gene TRBV7-2; a weak D match, TRBD2 (7 bases). CDR1 is SGHTA, CDR2 FQGNSA, per germline. V lost 0 bases, J lost 4 bases, and 13 bases lay in between. The CDR3 consists of 15 residues. DNA of the CDR3: TGTGCCAGCAGCTTAGCGGGCGGGGGCAGGTACGAGCAGTACGTC. Translated: CASSLAGGGRYEQYV.

This clonotype was picked up a small number of times. This chain joins TRBV12-3 or TRBV12-4 and TRBJ1-1; TRBD1 agrees at 10 bases. The length of the CDR3 is 13 residues. The trim removed 6 bases at V and 8 bases at J, leaving 6 bases unmatched. The DNA of the CDR3 is TGTGCCAGCAGCGGACAGGGGGTCGGGGAAGCTTTCTTT. Amino acids: CASSGQGVGEAFF.

Written as DNA, the CDR3 is TGTGCCAGCAGCGGACAGGGTACCGAGCAGTACTTC. Its translation: CASSGQGTEQYF. This chain joins TRBV28 and TRBJ2-7, with 8 bases lining up with TRBD1. The V gene end was trimmed by 6 bases and the J gene end by 6 bases; junction bases not matched to a gene: 4. Germline V gives CDR1 MDHEN, CDR2 SYDVKM. The CDR3 is made up of 12 amino acids.

This clonotype was counted only a few times. The chain has TRBV27 and TRBJ2-5, with D perhaps being TRBD1 or TRBD2 (5 bases each). V gave up 5 bases and J gave up 5 bases, with 18 bases separating them. The CDR3 has 15 residues. Germline V gives CDR1 MNHEY, CDR2 SMNVEV (reference sequence). CDR3 loop: CASSNLGPHGETQYF. The CDR3, as DNA: TGTGCCAGCAGTAACCTGGGACCACATGGTGAGACCCAGTACTTC.

This clonotype appeared a few times. This chain links TRBV19 with TRBJ1-5; the D gene is possibly TRBD1 (5 bases). The V end was cut by 7 bases, the J end by 0 bases, with 10 bases between. Germline V CDR1 and CDR2: LNHDA, SQIVND (reference sequence). CDR3 size: 14 residues. CDR3 nucleotide sequence: TGTGCCAGTACCCCACAGGATAGCAATCAGCCCCAGCATTTT. Protein product: CASTPQDSNQPQHF.

CDR3 protein: CATSRARLGAFF. The CDR3, as DNA: TGTGCCACCAGCAGAGCCCGACTTGGAGCTTTCTTT. The J gene is TRBJ1-1, the V gene TRBV15; D unresolved. The CDR3 has 12 residues. Trimming took off 1 base at V and 10 bases at J, with 10 bases between the two ends. CDR1 is LNHNV and CDR2 is YYDKDF in the germline V gene (reference sequence).

The table lists this clonotype with a few counts. The chain carries TRBV4-3 and TRBJ1-5; 8 positions agree with TRBD1. The CDR3 has 15 amino acids. In germline, CDR1 is LGHNA, CDR2 YSLEER. V shed 3 bases and J 3 bases; nucleotides not matched to a gene: 4. CDR3 protein: CASSQDRVDNQPQHF. The CDR3 nucleotides are TGCGCCAGCAGCCAGGACAGGGTTGACAATCAGCCCCAGCATTTT.

V gene TRBV20-1 combines with J gene TRBJ1-2; TRBD1 might be the D (5 bases). The germline CDR1 and CDR2 sequences are DFQATT and SNEGSKA (reference sequence). Trimming cost V 7 bases and J 5 bases, with 17 bases left between them. This CDR3 region has 13 residues. DNA for the CDR3: TGCAGTGTTGGGACTGCCATGTCATATGGCTACACCTTC. Its translation: CSVGTAMSYGYTF.

This clonotype was observed a few times. The genes are TRBV2 and TRBJ1-2; D is perhaps TRBD1 (5 bases). The CDR3 consists of 13 residues. V was shortened by 3 bases and J by 8 bases, with 13 bases between the two germline ends. Germline assignment: CDR1 SNHLY and CDR2 FYNNEI. CDR3 in DNA: TGTGCCAGCAGTGACGGGGCCAGCTGGGGCTACACCTTC. It encodes CASSDGASWGYTF.

CDR3 DNA sequence: TGTGCCAGCAGCCCCTCTAGCGGGAGGGCCGAAAATGAGCAGTTCTTC. It encodes CASSPSSGRAENEQFF. The chain uses TRBV7-9 and TRBJ2-1, with 12 bases fitting TRBD2. With V trimmed by 5 bases and J by 7 bases, 9 bases remained unmatched. The length of the CDR3 is 16 residues. The V gene's germline CDR1 is SEHNR and CDR2 FQNEAQ (reference sequence).

This clonotype showed up just a few times. The V call is TRBV5-1, the J call TRBJ1-2; D gene unclear. Germline CDR1 SGHRS, CDR2 YFSETQ. The CDR3 runs 12 residues. Trimming left V 1 base short and J 5 bases short, with 6 bases between. The CDR3 nucleotides read TGCGCCAGCAGCTTGAACCAGTATGGCTACACCTTC. Amino acid sequence: CASSLNQYGYTF.

This clonotype was counted at least ten times. The rearrangement joins TRBV29-1 to TRBJ2-3, with 7 nucleotides matching TRBD2. The V segment lost 4 bases and the J segment 2 bases; nucleotides outside the gene matches: 6. Germline CDR1 is SQVTM and CDR2 is ANQGSEA. The CDR3 loop spans 14 amino acids. CDR3 protein: CSVGASGNTDTQYF. The DNA of the CDR3 is TGCAGCGTTGGGGCTAGCGGTAACACAGATACGCAGTATTTT.

The chain carries TRBV5-6 and TRBJ2-7; D not resolved. The germline gives CDR1 SGHDT, CDR2 YYEEEE. The ends were cut back, 4 bases at V and 3 bases at J, with 17 bases in the middle. CDR3 size: 15 residues. The CDR3 nucleotides are TGTGCCAGCAGCCATACCGGAAATTCTAGCTACGAGCAGTACGTC. Translation gives CASSHTGNSSYEQYV.

This chain connects TRBV7-6 to TRBJ2-1; 11 nucleotides agree with TRBD2. Germline V gene data show CDR1 as SGHVS and CDR2 as FNYEAQ. V shed 6 bases, J shed 6 bases, and the junction held 10 bases outside the gene matches. The CDR3 has 16 amino acids. CDR3 sequence: CASRGILAGEFNEQFF. In nucleotides, the CDR3 is TGTGCCAGCAGGGGGATACTAGCGGGGGAGTTCAATGAGCAGTTCTTC.